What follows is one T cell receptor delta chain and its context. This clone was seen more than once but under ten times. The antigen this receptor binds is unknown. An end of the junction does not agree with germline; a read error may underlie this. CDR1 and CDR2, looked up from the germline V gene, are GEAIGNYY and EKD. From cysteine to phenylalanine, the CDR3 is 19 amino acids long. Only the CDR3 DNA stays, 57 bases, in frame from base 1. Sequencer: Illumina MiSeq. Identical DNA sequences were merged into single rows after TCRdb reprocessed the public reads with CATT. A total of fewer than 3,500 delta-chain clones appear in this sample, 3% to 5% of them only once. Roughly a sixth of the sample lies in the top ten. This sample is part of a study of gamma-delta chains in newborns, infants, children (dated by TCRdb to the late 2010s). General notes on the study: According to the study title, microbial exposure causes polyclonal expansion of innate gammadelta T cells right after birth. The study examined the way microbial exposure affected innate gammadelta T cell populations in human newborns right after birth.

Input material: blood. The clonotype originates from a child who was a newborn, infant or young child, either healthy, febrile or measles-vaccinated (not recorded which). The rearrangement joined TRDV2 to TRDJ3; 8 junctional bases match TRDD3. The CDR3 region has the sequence CARDVLLGVHSRDTRQVFF. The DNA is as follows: TGTGCCCGTGACGTGTTACTGGGGGTCCACTCCCGGGACACCCGACAGGTGTTTTTC.